This T cell receptor (beta chain) was sequenced during a study of shared clonotypes between healthy human individuals. With respect to this clone: Its antigen is undetermined. Other nucleotide sequences from this sample produce the same CDR3.

Per the original data handling: Sequence data from immunoSEQ were junction-only and lacked quality scores; consequently, filtering differed. Clones were sequenced by immunoSEQ multiplex PCR, and TCRdb holds only the in-frame ones, with some missing. That table gives V, J and clone size, and the DNA gave D and trimming. This table has 850,000 to 1,200,000 clones, about 70% appearing once. Study outcomes and limitations: Represented genetic and exposure-history diversity was restricted by having few donors.

Germline CDR1 and CDR2: MNHEY and SVGAGI. Germline trimming cut 2 bases from V and 4 bases from J; bases unmatched to any gene: 4. This CDR3 comprises 15 residues. The material sequenced was memory CD4+ T cells sorted from blood. As for subset: CD45RA-negative fraction. This receptor was identified in a man aged 18 to 30 in good health. The chain combines TRBV6-5 with TRBJ2-7; 11 bases are a match to TRBD2. The CDR3 nucleotides are TGTGCCAGCAGTTACCTAGCGGGAGGCTCATACGAGCAGTACTTC. It is translated as CASSYLAGGSYEQYF.